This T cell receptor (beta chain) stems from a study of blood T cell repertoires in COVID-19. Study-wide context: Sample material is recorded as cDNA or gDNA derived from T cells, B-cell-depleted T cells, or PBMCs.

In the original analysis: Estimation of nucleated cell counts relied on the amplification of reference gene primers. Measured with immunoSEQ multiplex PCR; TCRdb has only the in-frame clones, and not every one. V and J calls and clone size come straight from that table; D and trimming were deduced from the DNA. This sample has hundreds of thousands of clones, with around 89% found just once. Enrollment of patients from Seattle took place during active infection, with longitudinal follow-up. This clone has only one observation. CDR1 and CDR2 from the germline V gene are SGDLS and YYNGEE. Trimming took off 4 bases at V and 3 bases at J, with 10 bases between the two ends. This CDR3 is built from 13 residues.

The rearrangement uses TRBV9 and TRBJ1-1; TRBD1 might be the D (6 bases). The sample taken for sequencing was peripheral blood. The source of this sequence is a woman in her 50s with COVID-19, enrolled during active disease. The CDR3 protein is CASSLHRDTEAFF. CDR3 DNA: TGTGCCAGCAGCCTTCACAGGGACACTGAAGCTTTCTTT.